A selection of T cell receptor beta chains follows, all from one sample in a study of T-cell memory formation after mild COVID-19. TCRdb used MiXCR to reprocess the 5' RACE reads, holding one entry per CDR3 protein. The sample holds a few hundred thousand distinct CDR3 sequences, around 27% seen once. Sequencing used PBMCs or a T cell subset sorted from them (not recorded which). The receptors were gathered from an adult woman who had mild COVID-19 (a few samples of this study predate the infection). Cell type and time point are not known. Each CDR3 is given without its conserved first and last residue.

CDR3aa: ASSVVHLSEQY
j_gene: TRBJ2-7
v_gene: TRBV9

CDR3aa: ASTGPGANVLT
j_gene: TRBJ2-6
v_gene: TRBV6-6

CDR3aa: ASSQDWNHEQY
j_gene: TRBJ2-7
v_gene: TRBV3-1

CDR3aa: ASSQREATYEQY
j_gene: TRBJ2-7
v_gene: TRBV6-6

CDR3aa: ASSVGGTAAYEQY
j_gene: TRBJ2-7
v_gene: TRBV9

CDR3aa: ASSLRGQKWGYT
j_gene: TRBJ1-2
v_gene: TRBV5-5

CDR3aa: SASLLGGVGGNTIY
j_gene: TRBJ1-3
v_gene: TRBV20-1

CDR3aa: ASSRGAGTYNEQF
j_gene: TRBJ2-1
v_gene: TRBV25-1

CDR3aa: ASSFTEALAEAF
j_gene: TRBJ1-1
v_gene: TRBV12-3/TRBV12-4

CDR3aa: ASTSRDSYEQY
j_gene: TRBJ2-7
v_gene: TRBV12-3/TRBV12-4

CDR3aa: ASHHQGWNTEAF
j_gene: TRBJ1-1
v_gene: TRBV7-8

CDR3aa: ASSYSGPSNYGYT
j_gene: TRBJ1-2
v_gene: TRBV6-5

CDR3aa: ASSATGGEETQY
j_gene: TRBJ2-5
v_gene: TRBV7-9

CDR3aa: ASNPTGNTEAF
j_gene: TRBJ1-1
v_gene: TRBV12-3/TRBV12-4

CDR3aa: ASSPERGRQDTQY
j_gene: TRBJ2-5
v_gene: TRBV12-3/TRBV12-4

CDR3aa: SVARDREDEQF
j_gene: TRBJ2-1
v_gene: TRBV29-1

CDR3aa: ASSLDRRTELF
j_gene: TRBJ2-2
v_gene: TRBV11-3

CDR3aa: ASSYGDGNQPQH
j_gene: TRBJ1-5
v_gene: TRBV7-6

CDR3aa: ASSLALLALPGDTQY
j_gene: TRBJ2-3
v_gene: TRBV12-3/TRBV12-4

CDR3aa: ASSATVNQPQH
j_gene: TRBJ1-5
v_gene: TRBV5-1

CDR3aa: SARDGSPMNEAF
j_gene: TRBJ1-1
v_gene: TRBV20-1

CDR3aa: SVPRGRDGYT
j_gene: TRBJ1-2
v_gene: TRBV29-1

CDR3aa: ASSEGPISGNTIY
j_gene: TRBJ1-3
v_gene: TRBV2

CDR3aa: ASGGAVTTDTQY
j_gene: TRBJ2-3
v_gene: TRBV7-2

CDR3aa: SARIAGGRVEQY
j_gene: TRBJ2-7
v_gene: TRBV20-1

CDR3aa: ATSEQDSSGNTIY
j_gene: TRBJ1-3
v_gene: TRBV7-9

CDR3aa: ASRRAGSTDTQY
j_gene: TRBJ2-3
v_gene: TRBV27

CDR3aa: ASTPLGGVGEQY
j_gene: TRBJ2-7
v_gene: TRBV6-5

CDR3aa: ATSSLAWETGELF
j_gene: TRBJ2-2
v_gene: TRBV15

CDR3aa: ASSLGLRATLRADTQY
j_gene: TRBJ2-3
v_gene: TRBV7-9

CDR3aa: ASSLSGTSSSYEQY
j_gene: TRBJ2-7
v_gene: TRBV27

CDR3aa: ASSSWGTNYEQY
j_gene: TRBJ2-7
v_gene: TRBV27

CDR3aa: ASSYLQNGEQY
j_gene: TRBJ2-7
v_gene: TRBV6-5

CDR3aa: AIRNAETQY
j_gene: TRBJ2-5
v_gene: TRBV10-3

CDR3aa: SASSIGLANEQF
j_gene: TRBJ2-1
v_gene: TRBV20-1

CDR3aa: ASSVGGEQY
j_gene: TRBJ2-7
v_gene: TRBV2

CDR3aa: ASSPLGGSTEAF
j_gene: TRBJ1-1
v_gene: TRBV5-5

CDR3aa: ASTPATGGYNEQF
j_gene: TRBJ2-1
v_gene: TRBV12-3/TRBV12-4

CDR3aa: ASNQRLTSGGTDTQY
j_gene: TRBJ2-3
v_gene: TRBV12-3/TRBV12-4

CDR3aa: ASSPQLPTAKNIQY
j_gene: TRBJ2-4
v_gene: TRBV9

CDR3aa: ASSPGQGPEKLF
j_gene: TRBJ1-4
v_gene: TRBV18

CDR3aa: ASSQAPLVSGRAETQY
j_gene: TRBJ2-5
v_gene: TRBV4-3

CDR3aa: ASSVGQVNTEAF
j_gene: TRBJ1-1
v_gene: TRBV9

CDR3aa: SAKNQREGPETQY
j_gene: TRBJ2-5
v_gene: TRBV20-1

CDR3aa: ASSGTNANTGELF
j_gene: TRBJ2-2
v_gene: TRBV6-5

CDR3aa: ATSTGQSYEQY
j_gene: TRBJ2-7
v_gene: TRBV24-1

CDR3aa: ASSLRSSGKSSYEQY
j_gene: TRBJ2-7
v_gene: TRBV12-3/TRBV12-4

CDR3aa: ASSLSLIPEQF
j_gene: TRBJ2-1
v_gene: TRBV7-2

CDR3aa: ASSSRTGGVEQY
j_gene: TRBJ2-7
v_gene: TRBV11-3

CDR3aa: ASSYSLISGANYNEQF
j_gene: TRBJ2-1
v_gene: TRBV6-6

CDR3aa: ASSPDRGLLDEQF
j_gene: TRBJ2-1
v_gene: TRBV7-3

CDR3aa: ASRKGLQVGRGNEQF
j_gene: TRBJ2-1
v_gene: TRBV12-3/TRBV12-4

CDR3aa: AWITGGANYGYT
j_gene: TRBJ1-2
v_gene: TRBV30